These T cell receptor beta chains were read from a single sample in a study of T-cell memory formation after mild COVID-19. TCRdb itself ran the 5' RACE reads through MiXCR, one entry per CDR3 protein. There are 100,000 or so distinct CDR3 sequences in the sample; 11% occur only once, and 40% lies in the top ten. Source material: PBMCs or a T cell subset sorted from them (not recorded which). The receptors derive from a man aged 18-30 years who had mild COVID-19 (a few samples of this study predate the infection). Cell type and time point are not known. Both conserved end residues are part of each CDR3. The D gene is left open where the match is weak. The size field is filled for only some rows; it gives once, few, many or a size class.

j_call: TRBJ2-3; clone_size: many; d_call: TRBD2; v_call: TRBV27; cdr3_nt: TGTGCCAGCAGTTTAGACCCAGCGGGGGGGCCCGATACGCAGTATTTT; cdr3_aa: CASSLDPAGGPDTQYF
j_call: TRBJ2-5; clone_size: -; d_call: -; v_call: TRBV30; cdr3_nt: TGTGCCTGGAGCCGGGGGCGAGAGACCCAGTACTTC; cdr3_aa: CAWSRGRETQYF
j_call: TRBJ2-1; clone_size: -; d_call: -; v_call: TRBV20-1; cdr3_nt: TGCAGTGCTAAGTTTTGGAATTCCAATGAGCAGTTCTTC; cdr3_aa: CSAKFWNSNEQFF
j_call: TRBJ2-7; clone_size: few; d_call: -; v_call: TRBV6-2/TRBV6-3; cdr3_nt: TGTGCCAGCAGTTACTTAGATCTGGGGCCCTACGAGCAGTACTTC; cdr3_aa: CASSYLDLGPYEQYF
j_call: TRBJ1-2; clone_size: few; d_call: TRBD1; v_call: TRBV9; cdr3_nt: TGTGCCAGCAGCGGGGGACAGACCTATGGCTACACCTTC; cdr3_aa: CASSGGQTYGYTF
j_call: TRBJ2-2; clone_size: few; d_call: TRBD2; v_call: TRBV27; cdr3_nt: TGTGCCAGCAGTCCGACTAGCGGGCCCGGGGAGCTGTTTTTT; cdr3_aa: CASSPTSGPGELFF
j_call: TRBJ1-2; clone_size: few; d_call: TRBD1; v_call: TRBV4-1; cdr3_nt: TGCGCCAGCAGCCAAAACCGGGACAGGATGAACTATGGCTACACCTTC; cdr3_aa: CASSQNRDRMNYGYTF
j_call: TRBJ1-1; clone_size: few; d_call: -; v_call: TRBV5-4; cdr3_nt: TGTGCCAGCAGCTTTGGGTGGGACACTGAAGCTTTCTTT; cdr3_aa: CASSFGWDTEAFF
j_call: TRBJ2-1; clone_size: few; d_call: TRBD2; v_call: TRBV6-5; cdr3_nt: TGTGCCAGCAGTTACTCAATTCGTACGGCGGGGGGAACCTACAATGAGCAGTTCTTC; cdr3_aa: CASSYSIRTAGGTYNEQFF
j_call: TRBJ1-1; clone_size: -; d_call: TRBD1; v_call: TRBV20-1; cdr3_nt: TGCAGTGCTAGCCCAGGACAGGGAGGCACTGAAGCTTTCTTT; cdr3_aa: CSASPGQGGTEAFF
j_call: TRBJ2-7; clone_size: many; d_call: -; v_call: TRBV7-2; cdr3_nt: TGTGCCAGCAGCCAAGACTACGAGCAGTACTTC; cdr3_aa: CASSQDYEQYF
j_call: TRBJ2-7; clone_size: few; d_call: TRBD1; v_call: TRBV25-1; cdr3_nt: TGTGCCAGCGCGACCGGCCACAGGGGGTCGTACGAGCAGTACTTC; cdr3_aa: CASATGHRGSYEQYF
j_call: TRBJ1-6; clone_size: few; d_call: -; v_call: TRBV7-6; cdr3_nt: TGTGCAAGCAGGGGTAACCTCTATAATTCACCCCTCCACTTT; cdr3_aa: CASRGNLYNSPLHF
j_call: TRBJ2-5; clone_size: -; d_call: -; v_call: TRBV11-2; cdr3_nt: TGTGCCAGCAGCTTAGATCCGGGCGGGTCCGGGGAGACCCAGTACTTC; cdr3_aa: CASSLDPGGSGETQYF
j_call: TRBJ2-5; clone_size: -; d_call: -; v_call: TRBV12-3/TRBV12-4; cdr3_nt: TGTGCCAGCAGTTCACCCGGGGAAGAGACCCAGTACTTC; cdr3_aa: CASSSPGEETQYF
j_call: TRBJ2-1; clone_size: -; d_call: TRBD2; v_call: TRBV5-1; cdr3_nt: TGCGCCAGCAGCTCTTTCGGACTAGCGGGGGGTTTCTTC; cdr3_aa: CASSSFGLAGGFF
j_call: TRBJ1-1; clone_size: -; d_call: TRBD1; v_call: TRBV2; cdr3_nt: TGTGCCAGCAGAGTATTGGGACAGGGAGGACAGACTGAAGCTTTCTTT; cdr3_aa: CASRVLGQGGQTEAFF
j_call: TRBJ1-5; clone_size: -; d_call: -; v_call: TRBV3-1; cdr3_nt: TGTGACAGCAGCCAAGATGGGCCCTATCAGCCCCAGCATTTT; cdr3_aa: CDSSQDGPYQPQHF
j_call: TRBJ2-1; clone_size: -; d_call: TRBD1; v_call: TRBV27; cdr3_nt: TGTGCCAGCAGTGTCGGACAGGGGAACGCCTACAATGAGCAGTTCTTC; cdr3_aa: CASSVGQGNAYNEQFF
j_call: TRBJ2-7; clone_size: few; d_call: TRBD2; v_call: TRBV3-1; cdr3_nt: TGTGCCAGCAGCCTGAAACCGGGACTAGCGGGTTCTGCCTACGAGCAGTACTTC; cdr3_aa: CASSLKPGLAGSAYEQYF
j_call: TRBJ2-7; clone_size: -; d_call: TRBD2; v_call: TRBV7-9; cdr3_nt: TGTGCCAGCAGCTTCCCTAGCGGCCCCTACGAGCAGTACTTC; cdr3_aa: CASSFPSGPYEQYF